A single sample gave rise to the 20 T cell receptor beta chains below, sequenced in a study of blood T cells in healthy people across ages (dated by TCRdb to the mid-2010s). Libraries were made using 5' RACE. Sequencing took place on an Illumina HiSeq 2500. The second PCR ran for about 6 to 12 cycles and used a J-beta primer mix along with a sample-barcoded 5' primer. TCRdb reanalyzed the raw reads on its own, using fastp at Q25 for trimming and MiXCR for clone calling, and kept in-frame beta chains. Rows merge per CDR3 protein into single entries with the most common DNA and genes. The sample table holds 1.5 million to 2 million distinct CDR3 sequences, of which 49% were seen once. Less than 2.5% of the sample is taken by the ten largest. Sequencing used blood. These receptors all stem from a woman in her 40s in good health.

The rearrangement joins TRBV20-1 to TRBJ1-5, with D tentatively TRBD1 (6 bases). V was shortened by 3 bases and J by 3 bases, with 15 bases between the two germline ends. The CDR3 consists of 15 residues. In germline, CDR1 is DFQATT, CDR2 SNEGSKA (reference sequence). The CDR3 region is CSARIRGALNQPQHF. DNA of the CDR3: TGCAGTGCTAGGATACGGGGGGCACTCAATCAGCCCCAGCATTTT.

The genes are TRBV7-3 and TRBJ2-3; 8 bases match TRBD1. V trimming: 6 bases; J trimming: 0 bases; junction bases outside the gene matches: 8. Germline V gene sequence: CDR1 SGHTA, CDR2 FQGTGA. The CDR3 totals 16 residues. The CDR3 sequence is CASRATGGLSTDTQYF. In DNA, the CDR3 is TGTGCCAGCAGGGCCACAGGGGGACTTAGCACAGATACGCAGTATTTT.

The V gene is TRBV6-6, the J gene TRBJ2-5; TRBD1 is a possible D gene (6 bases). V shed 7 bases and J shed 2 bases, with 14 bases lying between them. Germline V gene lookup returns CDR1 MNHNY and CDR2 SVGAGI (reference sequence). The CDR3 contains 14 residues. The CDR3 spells CASKPGDGQETQYF. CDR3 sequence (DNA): TGTGCCAGCAAACCAGGGGACGGACAAGAGACCCAGTACTTC.

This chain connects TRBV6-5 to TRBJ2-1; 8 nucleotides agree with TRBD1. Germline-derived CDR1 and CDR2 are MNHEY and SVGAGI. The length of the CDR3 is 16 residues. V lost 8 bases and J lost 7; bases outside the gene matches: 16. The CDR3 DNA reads TGTGCCAGCCTACGCACCGGACAGGGCCGTTGGAATGAGCAGTTCTTC. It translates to CASLRTGQGRWNEQFF.

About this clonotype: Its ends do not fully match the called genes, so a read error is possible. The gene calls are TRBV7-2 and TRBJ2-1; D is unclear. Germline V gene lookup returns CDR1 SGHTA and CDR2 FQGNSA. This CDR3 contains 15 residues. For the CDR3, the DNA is TGTGCCAACAGCTTCAGCAGGTCCTCCTACAATGAGCAGTTCTTC. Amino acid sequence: CANSFSRSSYNEQFF.

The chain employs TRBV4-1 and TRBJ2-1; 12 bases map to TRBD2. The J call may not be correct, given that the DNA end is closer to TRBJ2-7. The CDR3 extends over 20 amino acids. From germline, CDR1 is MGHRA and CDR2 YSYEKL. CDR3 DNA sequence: TGCGCCAGCAGCCAAGACAAACTAGCGGGGGGCTCACCTATATACAATGAGCAGTACTTC. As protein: CASSQDKLAGGSPIYNEQYF.

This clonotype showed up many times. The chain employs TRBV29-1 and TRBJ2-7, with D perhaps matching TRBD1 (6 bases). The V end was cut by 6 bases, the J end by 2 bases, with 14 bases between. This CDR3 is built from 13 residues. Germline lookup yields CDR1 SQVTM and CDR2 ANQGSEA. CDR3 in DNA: TGCAGCGTCCTCCCCCAGGGGACCTACGAGCAGTACTTC. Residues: CSVLPQGTYEQYF.

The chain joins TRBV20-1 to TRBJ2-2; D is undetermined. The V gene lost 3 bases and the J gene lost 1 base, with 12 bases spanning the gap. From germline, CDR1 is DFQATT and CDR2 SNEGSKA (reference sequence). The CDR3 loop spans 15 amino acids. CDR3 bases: TGCAGTGCTAGGAGAAGTCCCGGGAACACCGGGGAGCTGTTTTTT. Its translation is CSARRSPGNTGELFF.

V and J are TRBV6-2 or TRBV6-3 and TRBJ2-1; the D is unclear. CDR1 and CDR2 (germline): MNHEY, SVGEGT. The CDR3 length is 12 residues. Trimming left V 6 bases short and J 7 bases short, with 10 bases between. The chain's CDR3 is CASRTPGNEQFF. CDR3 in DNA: TGTGCCAGCAGGACGCCAGGTAATGAGCAGTTCTTC.

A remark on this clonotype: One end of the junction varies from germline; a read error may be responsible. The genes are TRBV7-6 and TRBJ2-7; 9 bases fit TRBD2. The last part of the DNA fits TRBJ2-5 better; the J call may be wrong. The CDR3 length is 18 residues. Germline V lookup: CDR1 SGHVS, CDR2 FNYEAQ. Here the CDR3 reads CASSLVVASGDPQGTQYF. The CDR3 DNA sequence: TGTGCCAGCAGCTTAGTAGTGGCTAGCGGGGACCCCCAAGGGACCCAGTACTTC.

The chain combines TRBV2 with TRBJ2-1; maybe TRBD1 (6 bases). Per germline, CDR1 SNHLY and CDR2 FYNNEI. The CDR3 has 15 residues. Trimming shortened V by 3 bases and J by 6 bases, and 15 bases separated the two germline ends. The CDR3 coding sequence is TGTGCCAGCAGTGAGACACAGGGACCCCCCAATGAGCAGTTCTTC. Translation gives CASSETQGPPNEQFF. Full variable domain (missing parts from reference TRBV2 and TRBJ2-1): EPEVTQTPSHQVTQMGQEVILRCVPISNHLYFYWYRQILGQKVEFLVSFYNNEISEKSEIFDDQFSVERPDGSNFTLKIRSTKLEDSAMYFCASSETQGPPNEQFFGPGTRLTVL.

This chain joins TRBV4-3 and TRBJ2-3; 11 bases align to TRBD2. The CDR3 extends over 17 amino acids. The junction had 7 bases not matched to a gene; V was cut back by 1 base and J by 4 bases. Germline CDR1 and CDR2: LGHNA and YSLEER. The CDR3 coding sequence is TGCGCCAGCAGCCAAGTGATACCGGGACTAGCGGCAGATACGCAGTATTTT. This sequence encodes CASSQVIPGLAADTQYF.

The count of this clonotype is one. This chain's CDR3 is CASSGLWVSTQYF. The CDR3 DNA follows: TGTGCCAGCAGTGGTCTCTGGGTGTCGACCCAGTACTTC. The chain has TRBV6-5 and TRBJ2-5, with D unresolved. CDR3 length equals 13 residues. V was trimmed by 5 bases and J by 7 bases, leaving 14 bases between them. Germline assignment: CDR1 MNHEY and CDR2 SVGAGI.

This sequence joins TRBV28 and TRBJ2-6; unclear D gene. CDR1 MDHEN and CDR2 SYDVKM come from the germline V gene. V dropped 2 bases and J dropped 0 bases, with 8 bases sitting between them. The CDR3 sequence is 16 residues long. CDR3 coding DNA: TGTGCCAGCAGTTTAGGGGAATACTCTGGGGCCAACGTCCTGACTTTC. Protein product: CASSLGEYSGANVLTF.

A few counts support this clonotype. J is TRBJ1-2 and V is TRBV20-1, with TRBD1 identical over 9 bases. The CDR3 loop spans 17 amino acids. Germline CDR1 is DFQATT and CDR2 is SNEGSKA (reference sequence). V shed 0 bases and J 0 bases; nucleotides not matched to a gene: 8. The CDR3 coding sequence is TGCAGTGCTAGAGATCGATGGACAGGGGCGGCTAACTATGGCTACACCTTC. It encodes CSARDRWTGAANYGYTF.

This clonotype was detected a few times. CDR3 in DNA: TGCGCCAGCAGCCAATCGACCGGGGACTCCTACGAGCAGTACTTC. Translated, it gives CASSQSTGDSYEQYF. The chain uses TRBV4-3 and TRBJ2-7, with D possibly matching TRBD2 (5 bases). Trimming removed 2 bases from V and 0 bases from J, with 11 bases in between. The germline V gene encodes CDR1 LGHNA and CDR2 YSLEER. The CDR3 extends over 15 amino acids.

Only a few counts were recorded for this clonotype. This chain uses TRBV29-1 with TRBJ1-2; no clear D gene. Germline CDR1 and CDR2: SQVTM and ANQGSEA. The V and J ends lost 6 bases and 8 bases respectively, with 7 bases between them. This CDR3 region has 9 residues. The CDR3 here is CSVTEGYTF. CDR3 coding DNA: TGCAGCGTGACGGAAGGCTACACCTTC. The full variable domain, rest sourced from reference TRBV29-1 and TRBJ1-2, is SAVISQKPSRDICQRGTSLTIQCQVDSQVTMMFWYRQQPGQSLTLIATANQGSEATYESGFVIDKFPISRPNLTFSTLTVSNMSPEDSSIYLCSVTEGYTFGSGTRLTVV.

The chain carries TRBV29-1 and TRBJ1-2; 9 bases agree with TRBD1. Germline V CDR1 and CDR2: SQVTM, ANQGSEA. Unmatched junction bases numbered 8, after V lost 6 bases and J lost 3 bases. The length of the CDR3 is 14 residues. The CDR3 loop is CSVDTGGEDYGYTF. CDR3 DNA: TGCAGCGTAGACACAGGGGGCGAGGACTATGGCTACACCTTC.

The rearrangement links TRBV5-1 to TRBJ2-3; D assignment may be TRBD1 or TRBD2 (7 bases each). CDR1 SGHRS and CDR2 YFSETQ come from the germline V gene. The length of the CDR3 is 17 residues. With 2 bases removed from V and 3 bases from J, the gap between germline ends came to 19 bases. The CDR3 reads CASSFPRQGGLTDTQYF. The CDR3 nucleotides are TGCGCCAGCAGCTTCCCCAGACAGGGAGGGTTGACAGATACGCAGTATTTT.

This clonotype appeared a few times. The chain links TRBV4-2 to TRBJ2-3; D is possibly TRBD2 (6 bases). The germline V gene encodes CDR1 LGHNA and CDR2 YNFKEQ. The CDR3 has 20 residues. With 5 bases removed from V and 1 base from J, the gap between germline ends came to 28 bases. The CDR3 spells CASSSFGGTDLLLGTDTQYF. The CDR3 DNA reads TGTGCCAGCAGCTCATTTGGCGGGACCGATCTACTACTTGGCACAGATACGCAGTATTTT.